Listed here are 20 T cell receptor beta chains from one sample, sequenced in a study of cytomegalovirus exposure and HLA in healthy donors. Primers: 60 Vbeta forward and 13 Jbeta reverse. Using immunoSEQ multiplex PCR, the repertoire was profiled, and TCRdb retains in-frame clones only, with some absent. The table includes roughly 150,000 clones, about 68% detected once. The sample taken for sequencing was PBMCs. The source of these receptors is a female donor in good health and CMV-seronegative.

The chain joins TRBV7-2 to TRBJ1-2; the D gene is possibly TRBD1 (5 bases). The V end was cut by 5 bases, the J end by 8 bases, with 15 bases between. The CDR3 totals 13 residues. The germline V gene encodes CDR1 SGHTA and CDR2 FQGNSA. CDR3 sequence: CASSPLPGGGYTF. CDR3 in DNA: TGTGCCAGCAGCCCCTTGCCGGGGGGGGGCTACACCTTC. Looking up the rest from reference TRBV7-2 and TRBJ1-2 gives the full variable domain: GAGVSQSPSNKVTEKGKDVELRCDPISGHTALYWYRQSLGQGLEFLIYFQGNSAPDKSGLPSDRFSAERTGGSVSTLTIQRTQQEDSAVYLCASSPLPGGGYTFGSGTRLTVV.

The V gene is TRBV29-1, the J gene TRBJ2-5; maybe TRBD2 (6 bases). Trimming removed 3 bases at V and 7 bases at J, with 21 bases between. This CDR3 region has 15 residues. Looked up from germline, CDR1 is SQVTM and CDR2 is ANQGSEA. The CDR3 sequence is CSVELIWGDGGTQYF. Here the CDR3 DNA reads TGCAGCGTTGAGTTAATTTGGGGGGATGGTGGGACCCAGTACTTC.

This rearrangement joins TRBV9 to TRBJ2-3, with D possibly TRBD2 on 7 matching bases. Germline CDR1 SGDLS, CDR2 YYNGEE. Trimming took off 0 bases at V and 5 bases at J, with 13 bases between the two ends. This CDR3 spans 15 amino acids. CDR3 DNA: TGTGCCAGCAGCGTAGCGGGGGGCCGTGGAGATACGCAGTATTTT. Amino acid sequence: CASSVAGGRGDTQYF.

This chain connects TRBV2 to TRBJ2-7; no clear D gene. This CDR3 contains 12 residues. Per germline, CDR1 SNHLY and CDR2 FYNNEI. Trimming took 4 bases from V and 3 from J, leaving 7 bases between them. The chain's CDR3 is CASSARDYEQYF. The CDR3 DNA follows: TGTGCCAGCAGTGCCCGCGACTACGAGCAGTACTTC.

The rearrangement uses TRBV29-1 and TRBJ2-1; a weak D match, TRBD2 (5 bases). Germline CDR1 SQVTM, CDR2 ANQGSEA. The CDR3 spans 13 residues. V was cut by 4 bases and J by 5 bases, with 12 bases left in between. The CDR3 sequence is CSVASLAHNEQFF. The CDR3 coding sequence is TGCAGCGTTGCTTCCCTAGCCCACAATGAGCAGTTCTTC.

This clone was recorded only once. The CDR3 loop is CASSLALEPGPPNTEAFF. As DNA, the CDR3 is TGTGCCAGCAGCTTAGCGTTAGAGCCAGGGCCACCGAACACTGAAGCTTTCTTT. The gene calls are TRBV7-9 and TRBJ1-1; TRBD1 might be the D (5 bases). This CDR3 comprises 18 residues. Germline CDR1 and CDR2: SEHNR and FQNEAQ (reference sequence). Trimming shortened V by 0 bases and J by 1 base, and 18 bases separated the two germline ends.

This rearrangement joins TRBV19 to TRBJ1-5, with D perhaps matching TRBD1 (5 bases). CDR1 and CDR2 (germline): LNHDA, SQIVND (reference sequence). V dropped 2 bases and J dropped 0 bases, with 14 bases sitting between them. This CDR3 has 17 residues. The CDR3 reads CASSIRTVDISNQPQHF. The CDR3 nucleotides are TGTGCCAGTAGTATAAGGACGGTGGACATTAGCAATCAGCCCCAGCATTTT.

The V call is TRBV7-2, the J call TRBJ2-3, with 9 bases fitting TRBD1. Germline loops: CDR1 SGHTA, CDR2 FQGNSA. J lost 2 bases, V lost 1 base, and 10 bases had no gene match. The CDR3 is 18 amino acids. The CDR3 loop reads CASSLVGLGTGSTDTQYF. Here the CDR3 DNA reads TGTGCCAGCAGCTTAGTGGGGCTCGGGACAGGGTCCACAGATACGCAGTATTTT.

This rearrangement joins TRBV19 to TRBJ2-1; D gene ambiguous. CDR3 length: 14 amino acids. The ends were cut back, 7 bases at V and 7 bases at J, with 17 bases in the middle. Germline lookup yields CDR1 LNHDA and CDR2 SQIVND (reference sequence). CDR3 nucleotide sequence: TGTGCCAGTACCCGACGGAATGGCGGAAATGAGCAGTTCTTC. Its translation is CASTRRNGGNEQFF. Drawing the rest from reference TRBV19 and TRBJ2-1, the complete variable domain is DGGITQSPKYLFRKEGQNVTLSCEQNLNHDAMYWYRQDPGQGLRLIYYSQIVNDFQKGDIAEGYSVSREKKESFPLTVTSAQKNPTAFYLCASTRRNGGNEQFFGPGTRLTVL.

The chain employs TRBV5-4 and TRBJ2-7; 11 positions match TRBD1. The CDR3 consists of 17 residues. V shed 10 bases, J shed 0 bases, and the junction held 15 bases outside the gene matches. CDR1 and CDR2 from the germline V gene are SGHNT and YYREEE (reference sequence). The CDR3 loop is CAAGGNGTGGDSYEQYF. CDR3 nucleotides: TGTGCCGCTGGGGGGAACGGGACAGGGGGTGACTCCTACGAGCAGTACTTC.

This clone was seen only a few times. The chain combines TRBV9 with TRBJ1-1; 9 bases line up with TRBD1. CDR1 is SGDLS, CDR2 YYNGEE, per germline. This CDR3 region has 16 residues. Trimming removed 2 bases from V and 6 bases from J; junction bases left unmatched: 11. CDR3 bases: TGTGCCAGCAGCGTCGGACAGGGGAGGCCCAGCGCTGAAGCTTTCTTT. Residues: CASSVGQGRPSAEAFF.

Details on this clone: An end of the junction does not agree with germline; a read error may underlie this. The chain combines TRBV7-9 with TRBJ2-3, with 7 nucleotides matching TRBD2. The V gene's germline CDR1 is SEHNR and CDR2 FQNEAQ (reference sequence). The CDR3 is 15 amino acids. CDR3 residues: CSSSFLADPTDTQYF. CDR3 nucleotide sequence: TGTTCCAGCAGCTTCCTAGCGGACCCCACAGATACGCAGTATTTT.

Here the CDR3 DNA reads TGTGCCAGCAGTTCGCCTATAGCGGGGACGACCTACGAGCAGTACTTC. It encodes CASSSPIAGTTYEQYF. This rearrangement joins TRBV28 to TRBJ2-7; 8 bases agree with TRBD2. The length of the CDR3 is 16 residues. The ends lost 4 bases at V and 2 bases at J; junction bases unmatched: 10. Germline CDR1 is MDHEN and CDR2 is SYDVKM.

The chain has TRBV6-5 and TRBJ1-5; 10 bases are a match to TRBD1. The CDR3 extends over 14 amino acids. Germline loops: CDR1 MNHEY, CDR2 SVGAGI. V lost 5 bases to trimming and J lost 10 bases; unmatched junction nucleotides: 8. The CDR3 DNA is TGTGCCAGCAGTGCCGGGACAGGGGAGTTCCCCCAGCATTTT. Translating it yields CASSAGTGEFPQHF.

This chain uses TRBV9 with TRBJ1-3, with D possibly being TRBD1 (5 bases). Per germline, CDR1 SGDLS and CDR2 YYNGEE. V lost 0 bases, J lost 4 bases, and 14 bases lay in between. This CDR3 has 16 residues. The CDR3 reads CASSVAGRGGGNTIYF. CDR3 in DNA: TGTGCCAGCAGCGTAGCTGGAAGGGGTGGAGGAAACACCATATATTTT.

This sequence joins TRBV7-2 and TRBJ2-1; 9 bases line up with TRBD2. This CDR3 region has 17 residues. V gave up 0 bases and J gave up 12 bases; unmatched junction bases: 15. Germline V gene lookup returns CDR1 SGHTA and CDR2 FQGNSA. The CDR3 DNA sequence: TGTGCCAGCAGCTTAGCGGGGGGGACTAGCAGCCCCCGTGGGCAGTTCTTC. It is translated as CASSLAGGTSSPRGQFF.

The genes are TRBV7-2 and TRBJ1-3, with a tentative D call TRBD1 (5 bases). The V end lost 5 bases, the J end lost 4 bases, and 15 bases lay between the germline ends. Germline CDR1 SGHTA, CDR2 FQGNSA. CDR3 size: 15 residues. CDR3 sequence reads: CASSPRDSRGNTIYF. CDR3 DNA sequence: TGTGCCAGCAGCCCACGGGACTCGAGGGGAAACACCATATATTTT.

The chain combines TRBV28 with TRBJ1-4, with 7 bases matching TRBD1. Germline CDR1 is MDHEN and CDR2 is SYDVKM. V shed 7 bases, J shed 7 bases, and the junction held 12 bases outside the gene matches. The CDR3 covers 15 residues. The CDR3 protein is CASNPGGGRSEKLFF. The CDR3 nucleotides are TGTGCCAGCAACCCCGGAGGGGGCAGGAGTGAAAAACTGTTTTTT.

The chain recombines TRBV2 with TRBJ1-1; 8 positions agree with TRBD1. The CDR3 covers 15 residues. The V and J ends lost 6 bases and 5 bases, in that order; junction bases with no gene match: 11. CDR1 SNHLY and CDR2 FYNNEI come from the germline V gene. CDR3 DNA: TGTGCCAGCAGGGAGGCGCCGGGACAGGCGACTGAAGCTTTCTTT. It translates to CASREAPGQATEAFF. The variable domain in full, with the rest retrieved from reference TRBV2 and TRBJ1-1, is EPEVTQTPSHQVTQMGQEVILRCVPISNHLYFYWYRQILGQKVEFLVSFYNNEISEKSEIFDDQFSVERPDGSNFTLKIRSTKLEDSAMYFCASREAPGQATEAFFGQGTRLTVV.

The CDR3 nucleotides are TGCGCCAGCAGCCAAGATAATCCAGGGGACACTGAAGCTTTCTTT. Translation: CASSQDNPGDTEAFF. The chain is built from TRBV4-3 and TRBJ1-1; the D gene is possibly TRBD1 (6 bases). CDR1 and CDR2 (germline): LGHNA, YSLEER. The CDR3 is 15 amino acids. The germline V and J ends were trimmed by 0 bases and 3 bases, with 11 bases remaining between them.